This TCR beta chain was recovered during a study of blood T cell repertoires in COVID-19. For the study at large: Whether acute or convalescent, the COVID-19 samples came from the United States, Italy and Spain.

This clone showed up just once. Authors' methods: Reference gene primers were amplified, and this amplification served to estimate nucleated cell counts. Sequencing was performed with immunoSEQ multiplex PCR; in TCRdb, only in-frame clones are kept and a portion is missing. V and J calls plus clone size are reproduced from that table; the DNA served to infer D and trimming. The sample has 200,000 to 300,000 clones; approximately 86% are singletons. This CDR3 has 14 residues. With V trimmed by 7 bases and J by 3 bases, 6 bases remained unmatched. In germline, CDR1 is MNHEY, CDR2 SVGAGI. Source material: peripheral blood. This clonotype was obtained from a man younger than 40 with active or convalescent COVID-19. The V gene is TRBV6-5, the J gene TRBJ1-5; TRBD1 agrees at 7 bases. CDR3 region: CASNLDRANQPQHF. The CDR3 region has the DNA TGTGCCAGCAATCTAGACAGGGCCAATCAGCCCCAGCATTTT.